The 32 T cell receptor beta chains below all came from one sample that was sequenced in a study of read filtering for tumor transcriptome and immune sequencing. This library used approximately 0.4 ug RNA and molecular barcoded adaptors spanning alpha/delta and beta/gamma chains. TCRdb ran MiXCR on the reads and lists one entry per CDR3 protein. The sample includes 45,000 to 50,000 distinct CDR3 sequences, approximately 12% of them seen just once. Sequencing used a population of CD138-negative cells sorted from bone marrow. Source of these receptors: a donor at least 40 years old with multiple myeloma.

There are a few counts of this clonotype. It is likely a read error: a sequence one base away is far more abundant. The CDR3 loop reads CASSRLDGPSNEQFF. The CDR3 coding sequence is TGTGCCAGCAGCCGACTTGACGGCCCGTCCAATGAGCAGTTCTTC. The chain has TRBV3-2 and TRBJ2-1; TRBD2, the table's D call, was not compared with the DNA. TRBV3-2 is a recognized pseudogene. This CDR3 is built from 15 residues.

Concerning this clonotype: A much larger clone is a single base away; this may be a read error. The CDR3 DNA reads as TGCAGTGCTAGATTCGGCGGGACCCAGTACTTC. This codes for CSARFGGTQYF. This chain links TRBV20-1 with TRBJ2-5, with D unresolved. This CDR3 contains 11 residues. V lost 2 bases and J 7 bases, leaving 8 bases between the germline ends. Germline assignment: CDR1 DFQATT and CDR2 SNEGSKA (reference sequence).

This clonotype was observed at least ten times. The genes are TRBV20-1 and TRBJ2-5; 8 bases align to TRBD1. The junction had 10 bases not matched to a gene; V was cut back by 5 bases and J by 5 bases. CDR3 length: 14 residues. Germline V gives CDR1 DFQATT, CDR2 SNEGSKA (reference sequence). CDR3 sequence: CSAGKDRATETQYF. DNA for the CDR3: TGCAGTGCTGGAAAGGACAGGGCGACCGAGACCCAGTACTTC.

This clonotype was seen at least ten times. The chain links TRBV7-8 to TRBJ1-5; weak D call: TRBD1 (6 bases). The V gene lost 1 base and the J gene lost 3 bases, with 22 bases spanning the gap. From germline, CDR1 is SGHVS and CDR2 FQNEAQ. The CDR3 consists of 19 residues. CDR3 DNA: TGTGCCAGCAGCTTAGTAGGGTCCAGGGGAAGGTTGGACAATCAGCCCCAGCATTTT. This sequence encodes CASSLVGSRGRLDNQPQHF.

This clonotype was counted many times. The chain carries TRBV7-3 and TRBJ2-3, with D tentatively TRBD1 (6 bases). V lost 2 bases, J lost 6 bases, and 12 bases lay in between. CDR3 length: 14 amino acids. Germline CDR1 reads SGHTA; CDR2 reads FQGTGA. This chain's CDR3 is CASSLGQTWDTQYF. In DNA form, the CDR3 reads TGTGCCAGCAGCTTAGGACAGACCTGGGATACGCAGTATTTT. Supplemented by reference TRBV7-3 and TRBJ2-3, the full variable domain reads GAGVSQTPSNKVTEKGKYVELRCDPISGHTALYWYRQSLGQGPEFLIYFQGTGAADDSGLPNDRFFAVRPEGSVSTLKIQRTERGDSAVYLCASSLGQTWDTQYFGPGTRLTVL.

This clonotype was counted between two and nine times. This chain uses TRBV7-2 with TRBJ2-4, with TRBD2 identical over 11 bases. The junction had 1 base not matched to a gene; V was cut back by 0 bases and J by 6 bases. The CDR3 covers 15 residues. Germline-derived CDR1 and CDR2 are SGHTA and FQGNSA. CDR3 in amino acids: CASSLAGTSGNIQYF. For the CDR3, the DNA is TGTGCCAGCAGCTTAGCAGGGACTAGCGGAAACATTCAGTACTTC.

This clonotype was found many times. This chain uses TRBV5-1 with TRBJ2-2; 10 nucleotides match TRBD2. Per germline, CDR1 SGHRS and CDR2 YFSETQ. This CDR3 is 17 amino acids long. V lost 3 bases, J lost 1 base, and 6 bases stayed unmatched. The CDR3 loop reads CASSWRSSGGNTGELFF. The CDR3 DNA sequence: TGCGCCAGCAGCTGGAGATCTAGCGGGGGGAACACCGGGGAGCTGTTTTTT.

About this clonotype itself: A far larger clone is a single base away, which makes a read error likely. CDR3 DNA: TGTGCCAGCAGCTTACAGGGGGCAGATATGCAGTATTTT. It encodes CASSLQGADMQYF. V and J are TRBV7-2 and TRBJ1-4; 8 bases match TRBD1. The J call could be wrong; TRBJ2-3 is a better fit for the DNA end. The CDR3 loop spans 13 amino acids. The germline V gene encodes CDR1 SGHTA and CDR2 FQGNSA.

This clonotype occurred many times. The gene calls are TRBV19 and TRBJ1-2, with D perhaps matching TRBD1 (5 bases). Per the germline V gene, CDR1 is LNHDA and CDR2 is SQIVND (reference sequence). This CDR3 is 14 amino acids long. V was cut by 4 bases and J by 4 bases, with 13 bases left in between. The CDR3 spells CASSTGDLAYGYTF. The CDR3 bases are TGTGCCAGTAGTACGGGGGATCTGGCCTATGGCTACACCTTC.

A remark on this clonotype: Germline is not matched at one junction end, which may reflect a read error. V and J are TRBV24-1 and TRBJ2-1; 7 bases match TRBD1. This CDR3 comprises 15 residues. In germline, CDR1 is KGHDR, CDR2 SFDVKD. The CDR3 spells CATSDRQGSNSEQFF. The DNA of the CDR3 is TGCGCCACCAGTGATAGACAGGGAAGTAACAGTGAGCAGTTCTTC.

This clonotype was detected ten times or more. The J gene is TRBJ2-1, the V gene TRBV19; no clear D. The CDR3 totals 11 residues. The ends were cut back, 6 bases at V and 9 bases at J, with 9 bases in the middle. The germline V gene encodes CDR1 LNHDA and CDR2 SQIVND (reference sequence). The CDR3 bases are TGTGCCAGTAGGTTTGGTAGTGAGCAGTTCTTC. The encoded protein is CASRFGSEQFF.

The chain combines TRBV7-3 with TRBJ2-2, with D perhaps matching TRBD2 (5 bases). V was shortened by 0 bases and J by 3 bases, with 8 bases between the two germline ends. The CDR3 consists of 15 residues. Germline lookup yields CDR1 SGHTA and CDR2 FQGTGA. CDR3 amino acids: CASSLTGDDTGELFF. CDR3 DNA: TGTGCCAGCAGCTTAACCGGGGATGACACCGGGGAGCTGTTTTTT.

The CDR3 DNA sequence: TGCAGTGTAGCGGGACGGAATAGCAATCAGCCCCAGCATTTT. Protein product: CSVAGRNSNQPQHF. This rearrangement joins TRBV29-1 to TRBJ1-5; D is possibly TRBD1 (5 bases). Per the germline V gene, CDR1 is SQVTM and CDR2 is ANQGSEA. The CDR3 spans 14 residues.

There are many counts of this clonotype. The chain is built from TRBV7-2 and TRBJ1-4; D gene ambiguous. V lost 2 bases and J 6 bases, leaving 10 bases between the germline ends. CDR1 SGHTA and CDR2 FQGNSA come from the germline V gene. The CDR3 runs 14 residues. CDR3 DNA: TGTGCCAGCAGCTTACGGTTAGAACATGAAAAACTGTTTTTT. As protein: CASSLRLEHEKLFF.

This clonotype occurred a few times. V is TRBV6-1 and J is TRBJ1-1; 8 positions match TRBD1. The ends lost 2 bases at V and 0 bases at J; junction bases unmatched: 8. CDR3 length equals 17 residues. CDR1 and CDR2 (germline): MNHNS, SASEGT. CDR3: CASSELQGVPMNTEAFF. CDR3 nucleotides: TGTGCCAGCAGTGAATTACAGGGGGTCCCTATGAACACTGAAGCTTTCTTT.

The chain couples TRBV20-1 to TRBJ1-5; D unresolved. V was trimmed by 1 base and J by 6 bases, leaving 7 bases between them. This CDR3 spans 12 amino acids. The germline CDR1 and CDR2 sequences are DFQATT and SNEGSKA (reference sequence). For the CDR3, the DNA is TGCAGTGCTAGAGTGGGCACTCAGCCCCAGCATTTT. The encoded protein is CSARVGTQPQHF.

This clonotype was recorded many times. This chain uses TRBV6-2 or TRBV6-3 with TRBJ2-1; maybe TRBD2 (5 bases). Trimming removed 2 bases at V and 8 bases at J, with 16 bases between. The CDR3 extends over 15 amino acids. The germline CDR1 and CDR2 sequences are MNHEY and SVGEGT. The CDR3: CASSYRAGLRDEQFF. DNA of the CDR3: TGTGCCAGCAGTTACCGGGCGGGCCTTAGGGATGAGCAGTTCTTC.

This clonotype has a count of ten or more. V gene TRBV3-1 combines with J gene TRBJ1-5, with D possibly matching TRBD1 (5 bases). The CDR3 has 13 amino acids. Trimming took off 6 bases at V and 5 bases at J, with 11 bases between the two ends. Germline V lookup: CDR1 LGHDT, CDR2 YNNKEL (reference sequence). The chain's CDR3 is CASSIDRDQPQHF. In DNA, the CDR3 is TGTGCCAGCAGTATCGACAGAGATCAGCCCCAGCATTTT.

This clonotype was counted many times. This sequence joins TRBV10-2 and TRBJ2-1; D unresolved. This CDR3 contains 13 residues. V was clipped by 7 bases and J by 4 bases, with 11 bases between them. Per germline, CDR1 WSHSY and CDR2 SAAADI. CDR3 in DNA: TGCGCCAGCACCAAGGACGGGTACAATGAGCAGTTCTTC. This translates into CASTKDGYNEQFF.

This clonotype came up many times. This sequence joins TRBV10-3 and TRBJ2-2; unclear D gene. This CDR3 spans 14 amino acids. Looked up from germline, CDR1 is ENHRY and CDR2 is SYGVKD. V was shortened by 0 bases and J by 9 bases, with 11 bases between the two germline ends. The CDR3 DNA sequence: TGTGCCATCAGTGAGTCGGCAGGCGCCAGGGAGCTGTTTTTT. It yields the protein CAISESAGARELFF.

This clonotype was recorded many times. The V gene is TRBV29-1, the J gene TRBJ2-3, with TRBD1 matching 8 bases. Germline-derived CDR1 and CDR2 are SQVTM and ANQGSEA. Trimming removed 7 bases from V and 4 bases from J; junction bases left unmatched: 16. The CDR3 length is 16 residues. The CDR3 nucleotides are TGCAGCGCCAAAGGACAGGGAATTTGGACCCCAGATACGCAGTATTTT. This codes for CSAKGQGIWTPDTQYF.

At least ten counts were recorded for this clonotype. The V and J genes are TRBV4-1 and TRBJ2-6; the match to TRBD2 covers 12 bases. J was trimmed by 0 bases and V by 4 bases; bases with no gene match: 7. Looked up from germline, CDR1 is MGHRA and CDR2 is YSYEKL. This CDR3 contains 19 residues. CDR3 amino acids: CASSLYWTSGASGANVLTF. CDR3 DNA: TGCGCCAGCAGCCTCTATTGGACTAGCGGGGCCTCTGGGGCCAACGTCCTGACTTTC.

This clonotype was found a few times. It may be a read error: a sequence one base away is much more abundant. The rearrangement joins TRBV25-1 to TRBJ2-1; tentatively, D is TRBD1 or TRBD2 (5 bases each). This CDR3 contains 14 residues. Germline-derived CDR1 and CDR2 are MGHDK and SYGVNS. The V gene lost 6 bases and the J gene lost 12 bases, with 21 bases spanning the gap. The CDR3 here is CASSLWGVGDGQFF. The CDR3 bases are TGTGCCAGCAGCTTATGGGGAGTAGGGGATGGGCAGTTCTTC.

This clonotype was counted many times. CDR3 DNA: TGCAGTGCTAGACCCCCAGGGGGCCATAGCAATCAGCCCCAGCATTTT. Its protein is CSARPPGGHSNQPQHF. The chain has TRBV20-1 and TRBJ1-5; TRBD1 matches 8 bases. The ends lost 2 bases at V and 0 bases at J; junction bases unmatched: 6. Germline CDR1 is DFQATT and CDR2 is SNEGSKA (reference sequence). The CDR3 has 16 amino acids.

A note on this clonotype: Germline is not matched at one junction end, which may reflect a read error. The chain links TRBV19 to TRBJ2-1, with D perhaps given as TRBD1 or TRBD2 (5 bases each). CDR1 and CDR2 (germline): LNHDA, SQIVND (reference sequence). The CDR3 extends over 15 amino acids. This chain's CDR3 is CASSPHPGLYNGQFF. The CDR3 DNA reads TGTGCCAGTAGTCCTCATCCGGGGCTATACAATGGGCAGTTCTTC.

This clonotype was found many times. The genes are TRBV7-8 and TRBJ1-1, with 7 bases aligning to TRBD1. The CDR3 sequence is 15 residues long. V trimming: 0 bases; J trimming: 4 bases; junction bases outside the gene matches: 5. Germline values: CDR1 SGHVS, CDR2 FQNEAQ. CDR3 sequence reads: CASSLAGGWSTEAFF. The CDR3, as DNA: TGTGCCAGCAGCTTAGCAGGGGGCTGGAGCACTGAAGCTTTCTTT. The variable domain in full, completed from reference TRBV7-8 and TRBJ1-1, reads GAGVSQSPRYKVAKRGQDVALRCDPISGHVSLFWYQQALGQGPEFLTYFQNEAQLDKSGLPSDRFFAERPEGSVSTLKIQRTQQEDSAVYLCASSLAGGWSTEAFFGQGTRLTVV.

This clonotype came up many times. The chain employs TRBV5-1 and TRBJ2-7; 11 bases align to TRBD2. CDR1 is SGHRS, CDR2 YFSETQ, per germline. The CDR3 totals 17 residues. V trimming: 0 bases; J trimming: 2 bases; junction bases outside the gene matches: 7. DNA for the CDR3: TGCGCCAGCAGCTTGGGCGCCCAGGGACTAGCGGCCTACGAGCAGTACTTC. Protein sequence: CASSLGAQGLAAYEQYF.

This clonotype was detected many times. The rearrangement uses TRBV20-1 and TRBJ2-7, with D possibly being TRBD1 (5 bases). The CDR3 runs to 12 residues. CDR1 DFQATT and CDR2 SNEGSKA come from the germline V gene (reference sequence). V lost 0 bases and J 6 bases, leaving 9 bases between the germline ends. In DNA, the CDR3 is TGCAGTGCTAGAGAGGGGCCCCTCGAGCAGTACTTC. Translated: CSAREGPLEQYF.

This clonotype came up many times. The V and J genes are TRBV3-1 and TRBJ2-7; D is unresolved. The CDR3 has 12 residues. The V gene's germline CDR1 is LGHDT and CDR2 YNNKEL (reference sequence). Trimming left V 4 bases short and J 6 bases short, with 10 bases between. The CDR3 region is CASSLLLSEQYF. CDR3 sequence (DNA): TGTGCCAGCAGCCTACTCCTTTCCGAGCAGTACTTC.

The sample holds many counts of this clonotype. The DNA of the CDR3 is TGTGCCAGCAGTTACTCCGGGACTAGCTCCTACAATGAGCAGTTCTTC. This sequence encodes CASSYSGTSSYNEQFF. The rearrangement links TRBV6-5 to TRBJ2-1; 8 nucleotides agree with TRBD2. Germline CDR1 MNHEY, CDR2 SVGAGI. This CDR3 is built from 16 residues. Trimming at V came to 0 bases and at J to 0 bases, leaving 1 base not matched to a gene.

This clonotype has a count of ten or more. J is TRBJ1-6 and V is TRBV20-1, with TRBD1 matching over 7 bases. V shed 1 base, J shed 1 base, and the junction held 4 bases outside the gene matches. The CDR3 length is 16 residues. Germline V gene lookup returns CDR1 DFQATT and CDR2 SNEGSKA (reference sequence). The DNA for the CDR3 is TGCAGTGCTAGAGCTGCAGGGGGATCCTATAATTCACCCCTCCACTTT. Protein product: CSARAAGGSYNSPLHF.

The sample holds many counts of this clonotype. The chain combines TRBV18 with TRBJ2-5; D is possibly TRBD2 (6 bases). The CDR3 totals 15 residues. V was clipped by 2 bases and J by 4 bases, with 14 bases between them. Germline V gene lookup returns CDR1 KGHSH and CDR2 LQKENI. This CDR3 is CASSPTIGSRETQYF. Here the CDR3 DNA reads TGTGCCAGCTCACCAACTATCGGGAGCAGAGAGACCCAGTACTTC. Variable domain in full (rest from reference TRBV18 and TRBJ2-5): NAGVMQNPRHLVRRRGQEARLRCSPMKGHSHVYWYRQLPEEGLKFMVYLQKENIIDESGMPKERFSAEFPKEGPSILRIQQVVRGDSAAYFCASSPTIGSRETQYFGPGTRLLVL.